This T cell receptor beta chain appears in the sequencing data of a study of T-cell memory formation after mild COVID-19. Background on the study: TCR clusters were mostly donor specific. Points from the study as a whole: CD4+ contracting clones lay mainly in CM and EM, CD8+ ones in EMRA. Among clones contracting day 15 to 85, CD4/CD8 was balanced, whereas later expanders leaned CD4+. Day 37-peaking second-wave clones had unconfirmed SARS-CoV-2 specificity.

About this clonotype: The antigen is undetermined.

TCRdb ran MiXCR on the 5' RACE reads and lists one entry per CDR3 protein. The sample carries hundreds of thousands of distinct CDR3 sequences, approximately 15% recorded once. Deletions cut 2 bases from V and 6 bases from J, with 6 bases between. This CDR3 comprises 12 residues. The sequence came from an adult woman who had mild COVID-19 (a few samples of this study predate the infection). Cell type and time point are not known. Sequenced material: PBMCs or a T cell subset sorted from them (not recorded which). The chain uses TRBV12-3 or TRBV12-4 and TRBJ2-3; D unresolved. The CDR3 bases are TGTGCCAGCAGTTTATCTATCGATACGCAGTATTTT. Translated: CASSLSIDTQYF.